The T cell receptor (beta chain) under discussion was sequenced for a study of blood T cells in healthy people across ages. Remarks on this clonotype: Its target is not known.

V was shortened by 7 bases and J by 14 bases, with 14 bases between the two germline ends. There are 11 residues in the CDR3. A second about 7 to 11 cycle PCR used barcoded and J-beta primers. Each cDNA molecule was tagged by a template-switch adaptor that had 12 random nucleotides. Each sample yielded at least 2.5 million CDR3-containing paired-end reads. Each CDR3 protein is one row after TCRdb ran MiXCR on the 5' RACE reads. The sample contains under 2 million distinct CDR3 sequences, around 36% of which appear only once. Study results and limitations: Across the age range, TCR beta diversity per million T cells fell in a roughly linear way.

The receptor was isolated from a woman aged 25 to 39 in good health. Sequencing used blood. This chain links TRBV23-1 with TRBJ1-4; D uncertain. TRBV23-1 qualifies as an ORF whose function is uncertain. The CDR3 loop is CASTASGWLFF. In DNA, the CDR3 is TGCGCCAGCACCGCCTCCGGGTGGCTGTTTTTT.